The 16 T cell receptor beta chains listed next were all sequenced from one sample in a study of T cells in localized non-small cell lung cancer. TCRdb's copy holds only in-frame clones and misses some; the assay was immunoSEQ multiplex PCR. The data show 30,000 to 45,000 clones, with roughly 85% seen just once and about 7.7% held by the top ten. The material was peripheral blood, obtained before any cancer treatment. The receptors were gathered from a woman aged 40-69 years with stage I lung adenocarcinoma.

This chain connects TRBV2 to TRBJ1-1, with TRBD1 matching over 7 bases. The CDR3 totals 15 residues. Trimming took 4 bases from V and 0 from J; bases not matched to a gene: 5. Germline-derived CDR1 and CDR2 are SNHLY and FYNNEI. The CDR3 nucleotides read TGTGCCAGCAGTGCAGGGGGGAACCTGAACACTGAAGCTTTCTTT. This gives the protein CASSAGGNLNTEAFF.

This clone was seen a handful of times. Other nucleotide sequences from this sample produce the same CDR3. V is TRBV18 and J is TRBJ1-1; D perhaps matches TRBD1 (5 bases). Trimming cost V 5 bases and J 0 bases, with 13 bases left between them. This CDR3 spans 15 amino acids. CDR1 and CDR2 (germline): KGHSH, LQKENI. CDR3 region: CASSSGRGMNTEAFF. As DNA, the CDR3 is TGTGCCAGCTCATCGGGGCGGGGAATGAACACTGAAGCTTTCTTT.

The genes are TRBV10-3 and TRBJ1-1; 10 nucleotides align to TRBD1. Germline lookup yields CDR1 ENHRY and CDR2 SYGVKD. CDR3 length: 17 amino acids. Trimming at V came to 0 bases and at J to 3 bases, leaving 7 bases not matched to a gene. The CDR3 region is CAISESTGGLVDTEAFF. The CDR3 DNA reads as TGTGCCATCAGTGAGTCGACAGGGGGCTTGGTGGACACTGAAGCTTTCTTT.

The gene calls are TRBV28 and TRBJ2-1; 11 bases fit TRBD1. The germline V gene has CDR1 MDHEN and CDR2 SYDVKM. Trimming at V came to 3 bases and at J to 7 bases, leaving 8 bases not matched to a gene. The CDR3 spans 16 residues. CDR3 sequence (DNA): TGTGCCAGCAGTTTTACCGGGACAGGGGGAGGGAATGAGCAGTTCTTC. It translates to CASSFTGTGGGNEQFF. Full variable domain (outside the CDR3, taken from reference TRBV28 and TRBJ2-1): DVKVTQSSRYLVKRTGEKVFLECVQDMDHENMFWYRQDPGLGLRLIYFSYDVKMKEKGDIPEGYSVSREKKERFSLILESASTNQTSMYLCASSFTGTGGGNEQFFGPGTRLTVL.

The V call is TRBV7-8, the J call TRBJ1-5; 9 bases map to TRBD1. J was trimmed by 4 bases and V by 3 bases; bases with no gene match: 1. CDR1 and CDR2 (germline): SGHVS, FQNEAQ. The CDR3 covers 14 residues. CDR3 region: CASSFGTGNQPQHF. For the CDR3, the DNA is TGTGCCAGCAGCTTCGGGACAGGGAATCAGCCCCAGCATTTT.

The chain employs TRBV18 and TRBJ1-2; D is unclear. V was cut by 5 bases and J by 2 bases, with 12 bases left in between. This CDR3 has 14 amino acids. Germline-derived CDR1 and CDR2 are KGHSH and LQKENI. This chain's CDR3 is CASSSGSTNYGYTF. CDR3 nucleotides: TGTGCCAGCTCATCGGGGTCCACCAACTATGGCTACACCTTC.

The chain combines TRBV28 with TRBJ1-6, with D perhaps matching TRBD1 (5 bases). Germline V gene sequence: CDR1 MDHEN, CDR2 SYDVKM. Trimming pared 3 bases from V and 6 bases from J, leaving 12 bases between. The CDR3 has 15 residues. This CDR3 reads CASSFIQGLNSPLHF. The CDR3 DNA reads as TGTGCCAGCAGTTTCATTCAGGGACTTAATTCACCCCTCCACTTT.

The count of this clone is one. The V gene is TRBV5-5, the J gene TRBJ2-2; 8 bases map to TRBD2. J was trimmed by 0 bases and V by 4 bases; bases with no gene match: 5. CDR1 SGHKS and CDR2 YYEKEE come from the germline V gene (reference sequence). This CDR3 is 16 amino acids long. This chain's CDR3 is CASSTIAGTNTGELFF. CDR3 nucleotides: TGTGCCAGCAGCACTATAGCGGGGACGAACACCGGGGAGCTGTTTTTT.

CDR3 coding DNA: TGTGCCAGCAGTTTCCCCCCCAATACAGGGGCCCAGCATTTT. This encodes CASSFPPNTGAQHF. The gene calls are TRBV28 and TRBJ1-5, with TRBD1 matching 7 bases. Germline CDR1 and CDR2: MDHEN and SYDVKM. V was clipped by 3 bases and J by 11 bases; unmatched bases: 10. The CDR3 covers 14 residues.

The chain recombines TRBV2 with TRBJ2-2, with D perhaps TRBD1 (5 bases). The CDR3 sequence is 13 residues long. V lost 5 bases and J 5 bases, leaving 9 bases between the germline ends. The germline gives CDR1 SNHLY, CDR2 FYNNEI. The DNA for the CDR3 is TGTGCCAGCAGTTCCTGGACAACCGGGGAGCTGTTTTTT. Residues: CASSSWTTGELFF.

The CDR3 loop is CASSLSGRHTGELFF. Here the CDR3 DNA reads TGTGCCAGCAGTTTATCGGGAAGGCACACCGGGGAGCTGTTTTTT. The chain recombines TRBV27 with TRBJ2-2; D remains unclear. This CDR3 comprises 15 residues. The germline V gene encodes CDR1 MNHEY and CDR2 SMNVEV (reference sequence). Trimming left V 0 bases short and J 3 bases short, with 8 bases between.

The chain links TRBV5-1 to TRBJ2-3; 7 nucleotides line up with TRBD2. J gave up 2 bases and V 6 bases, and 9 bases lay outside the gene matches. Germline assignment: CDR1 SGHRS and CDR2 YFSETQ. This CDR3 is 15 amino acids long. CDR3 bases: TGCGCCAGCACCGGCGGACTAGGCCCCACAGATACGCAGTATTTT. It specifies CASTGGLGPTDTQYF.

This clone was recorded a few times. The chain carries TRBV28 and TRBJ1-2; TRBD1 matches 8 bases. Germline values: CDR1 MDHEN, CDR2 SYDVKM. After removal of 5 bases from V and 5 bases from J, the junction contained 7 bases not matched to a gene. This CDR3 is built from 14 residues. The CDR3: CASSPRTGWYGYTF. The CDR3, as DNA: TGTGCCAGCAGTCCGCGGACAGGGTGGTATGGCTACACCTTC.

This clone was recorded once. CDR3 nucleotide sequence: TGTGCCAGCAGTTTATGGGGCCTGACCCCCTCACTTAATTCACCCCTCCACTTT. This encodes CASSLWGLTPSLNSPLHF. The J gene is TRBJ1-6, the V gene TRBV27, with D possibly TRBD1 on 5 matching bases. The CDR3 covers 18 residues. CDR1 is MNHEY and CDR2 is SMNVEV in the germline V gene (reference sequence). The germline V and J ends were trimmed by 1 base and 6 bases, with 19 bases remaining between them.

V and J are TRBV10-2 and TRBJ1-5; no firm D call. The CDR3 consists of 14 residues. From germline, CDR1 is WSHSY and CDR2 SAAADI. V lost 3 bases, J lost 7 bases, and 13 bases lay in between. CDR3 bases: TGCGCCAGCAGTGACAACGACAATACCCAGCCCCAGCATTTT. Amino acid sequence: CASSDNDNTQPQHF.

This clone showed up just once. The rearrangement uses TRBV11-2 and TRBJ2-1; either TRBD1 or TRBD2 may supply D (5 bases each). Per germline, CDR1 SGHAT and CDR2 FQNNGV. The ends were cut back, 0 bases at V and 8 bases at J, with 8 bases in the middle. The CDR3 covers 13 residues. The CDR3 region is CASSLDRGHEQFF. The CDR3 DNA follows: TGTGCCAGCAGCTTAGATCGGGGCCATGAGCAGTTCTTC.